The clone carrying this T cell receptor beta chain was counted between two and nine times. The antigen remains undetermined. The record originates from a study of beta chain features in type 1 diabetes. The CDR3 runs 15 residues. Germline V gene sequence: CDR1 MRHNA, CDR2 SNTAGT. J lost 2 bases, V lost 8 bases, and 6 bases had no gene match. Study findings and constraints: Moderate yet significant TCRB CDR3 shortening was seen in Type 1 diabetes patients in all four CD4+ subsets. Although PCR might favor shorter templates, it would do so equally in patients and controls.

Cells sorted by CD45RO/CCR7/CD25/CD127/CD95/CD27 comprised CD4+ naive, central memory, regulatory and stem cell-like memory cells. Since all of the isolated RNA was reverse transcribed, expressed TCRB transcripts were what got sequenced. Naive, central memory and regulatory T cell samples produced a mean of approximately 4 million reads. Clones were read by immunoSEQ multiplex PCR, and TCRdb kept only the in-frame ones, dropping some. The table includes fewer than 350,000 clones, 14% to 15% detected once. The chain is built from TRBV6-4 and TRBJ2-5; 12 nucleotides match TRBD2. The sequence was obtained from a young man with type 1 diabetes. The sample was naive CD4+ T cells from blood. CDR3 DNA sequence: TGTGCCAGCGGAGGGACTAGCGGGCCGCAAGAGACCCAGTACTTC. Encoded protein: CASGGTSGPQETQYF.